This T cell receptor (beta chain) comes out of a study of T cell changes during pregnancy in multiple sclerosis. Profiling relied on immunoSEQ multiplex PCR, and the TCRdb table lists in-frame clones only, not all of them. The sample carries tens of thousands of clones, less than 95% recorded once. Per the germline V gene, CDR1 is GTSNPN and CDR2 is SVGIG (reference sequence). The CDR3 spans 15 residues. The ends were cut back, 0 bases at V and 4 bases at J, with 13 bases in the middle. This rearrangement joins TRBV30 to TRBJ1-3; tentatively, D is TRBD1 (6 bases). Source: CD4+ T cells from peripheral blood mononuclear cells, taken in the third trimester of pregnancy. The TCR comes from a female donor with multiple sclerosis, enrolled in a pregnancy study. The CDR3 reads CAWSVLSGVGNTIYF. Here the CDR3 DNA reads TGTGCCTGGAGTGTATTATCAGGGGTCGGAAACACCATATATTTT.